This T cell receptor (beta chain) emerged from a study of T cell repertoires in cytomegalovirus infection (dated by TCRdb to about 2019). For the study in its entirety: The HLA type of each donor mattered for the analysis, because public TCR beta signatures pointed to carriage of CMV infection along with the matching HLA type. Findings and caveats that apply to the study as a whole: The ex vivo response was dominated by HLA-C-restricted CMV-specific TCR beta clonotypes, which also provided the single most frequent clonotype in two of eight donors. In both this cohort and an independent roughly 400-donor cohort, the cumulative frequency of public TCR beta family members distinguished carriers of CMV infection plus the relevant HLA type.

The CDR3 goes from the cysteine to the phenylalanine over 13 residues. Only the CDR3 DNA stays, 39 bases, in frame from base 1. V and J are truncated by 5 bases and 2 bases respectively, leaving an intervening sequence of 10 bases. Data came from an Illumina HiSeq 1500. TCRdb ran its own pipeline on the public reads, namely fastp trimming at Q25 and MiXCR clone calling, and kept in-frame beta chains. All rows with the same CDR3 protein become a single entry with the most common DNA and genes. In this sample the table shows around 320,000 distinct CDR3 sequences, more than 8% of which occur a single time. Together, the top ten hold roughly 4.5% of the sample. There are a few counts of this clonotype. Its antigen remains unidentified. No quality values exist for individual bases; no much larger clone is one base distant.

The sequenced sample consisted of PBMCs. The sequence joins TRBV12-3 or TRBV12-4 to TRBJ2-7, with no D gene named confidently. This TCR derives from a human donor in good health (CMV status not recorded). Some clones in this sample may be carry-over from other donors' samples. The nucleotide sequence is given as TGTGCCAGCAGTCCGGGTCCCCCCTACGAGCAGTACTTC. It codes for CASSPGPPYEQYF.